The clone carrying this T cell receptor beta chain was seen more than once but under ten times. Its antigen is not known. This entry belongs to a study of T cells in Graves' hyperthyroidism and ophthalmopathy. Findings and limits, study-wide: Before onset, by a median of approximately 6.8 months, the model predicted ophthalmopathy.

The source material, RNA transcripts, was used to amplify TCR beta CDR3 regions. First-round RT-PCR with HTBI primers amplified the TCR CDR3 region. TCRdb ran MiXCR on the multiplex PCR reads and lists one entry per CDR3 protein. The sample carries 800,000 or so distinct CDR3 sequences, 35% to 45% recorded once. This CDR3 spans 14 amino acids. The germline V gene has CDR1 MNHNS and CDR2 SASEGT. The V end was cut by 4 bases, the J end by 3 bases, with 12 bases between. The source is a man aged 18-30 years with Graves' hyperthyroidism. The sequencing sample was made of blood. The chain employs TRBV6-1 and TRBJ1-1; TRBD1 might be the D (6 bases). CDR3 nucleotides: TGTGCCAGCAGTGTCGGGGGGGCTCACACTGAAGCTTTCTTT. Its translation: CASSVGGAHTEAFF.